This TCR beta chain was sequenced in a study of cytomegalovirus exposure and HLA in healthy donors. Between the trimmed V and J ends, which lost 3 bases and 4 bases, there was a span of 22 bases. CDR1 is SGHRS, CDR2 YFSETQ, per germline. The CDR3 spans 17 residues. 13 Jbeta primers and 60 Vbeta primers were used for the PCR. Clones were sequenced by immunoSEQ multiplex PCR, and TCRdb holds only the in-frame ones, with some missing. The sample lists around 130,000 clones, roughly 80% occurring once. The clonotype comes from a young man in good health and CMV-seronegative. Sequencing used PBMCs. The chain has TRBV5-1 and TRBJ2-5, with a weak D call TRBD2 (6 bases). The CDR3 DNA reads TGCGCCAGCAGCTACGTACGAGAGGGAAGGGGAGGAGAGACCCAGTACTTC. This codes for CASSYVREGRGGETQYF.